The 7 T cell receptor beta chains below come from one sample, sequenced in a study of blood T cell repertoires in COVID-19. Generated by immunoSEQ multiplex PCR, the TCRdb table keeps only in-frame clones and is missing some. The sample includes approximately 94,000 clones, roughly 80% of them seen just once. Sample: peripheral blood. Source of these receptors: a woman in her seventies with acute or convalescent COVID-19.

V gene TRBV30 combines with J gene TRBJ1-2; D is possibly TRBD1 (5 bases). V dropped 6 bases and J dropped 5 bases, with 16 bases sitting between them. The CDR3 is 13 residues long. CDR1 is GTSNPN and CDR2 is SVGIG in the germline V gene (reference sequence). This CDR3 reads CACQEGRAYGYTF. CDR3 coding DNA: TGTGCCTGCCAGGAGGGCAGGGCTTATGGCTACACCTTC.

The chain carries TRBV20-1 and TRBJ2-1, with D possibly matching TRBD1 (5 bases). Germline CDR1 is DFQATT and CDR2 is SNEGSKA (reference sequence). The CDR3 runs to 11 residues. The chain's CDR3 is CSPAQGNEQFF. The CDR3 region has the DNA TGCAGCCCTGCCCAGGGCAATGAGCAGTTCTTC.

This sequence joins TRBV2 and TRBJ2-7, with TRBD1 identical over 9 bases. V shed 5 bases, J shed 4 bases, and the junction held 12 bases outside the gene matches. The CDR3 consists of 16 residues. The germline V gene encodes CDR1 SNHLY and CDR2 FYNNEI. The CDR3 region is CASSSDEGQGRYEQYF. The CDR3 DNA reads as TGTGCCAGCAGTTCCGATGAGGGACAGGGAAGGTACGAGCAGTACTTC.

This clone has more than one count but fewer than ten. The chain has TRBV10-3 and TRBJ1-3, with 7 bases aligning to TRBD1. The V segment lost 8 bases and the J segment 0 bases; nucleotides outside the gene matches: 7. The germline gives CDR1 ENHRY, CDR2 SYGVKD. The CDR3 totals 15 residues. CDR3 loop: CAIGTAPSSGNTIYF. The CDR3 DNA follows: TGTGCCATCGGGACAGCCCCGAGCTCTGGAAACACCATATATTTT.

The CDR3 reads CASSTPGRPLHF. The CDR3 nucleotides are TGTGCCAGCAGTACCCCCGGGAGACCCCTCCACTTT. The V call is TRBV28, the J call TRBJ1-6; D is undetermined. This CDR3 contains 12 residues. CDR1 MDHEN and CDR2 SYDVKM come from the germline V gene. V lost 5 bases to trimming and J lost 12 bases, with 11 bases between them.

The rearrangement joins TRBV6-5 to TRBJ1-5; the D is unclear. Germline values: CDR1 MNHEY, CDR2 SVGAGI. V was pared by 0 bases and J by 9 bases, with 12 bases between. The CDR3 is made up of 14 amino acids. CDR3 protein: CASSYSGGSGPQHF. The DNA for the CDR3 is TGTGCCAGCAGTTACTCCGGCGGCAGCGGGCCCCAGCATTTT.

The chain combines TRBV7-2 with TRBJ2-6; D is perhaps TRBD2 (5 bases). The CDR3 runs 16 residues. Trimming pared 0 bases from V and 3 bases from J, leaving 9 bases between. In germline, CDR1 is SGHTA, CDR2 FQGNSA. CDR3 nucleotide sequence: TGTGCCAGCAGCTTAGCGCCCGGGATTGGGGCCAACGTCCTGACTTTC. Encoded protein: CASSLAPGIGANVLTF.